This T cell receptor (beta chain) was recorded in a study of blood T cells in healthy people across ages. The study, taken as a whole, reports: Researchers said unsorted PBMCs prevented a conclusive naive versus antigen-experienced comparison.

Healthy individuals of Caucasian origin from Russia, aged about 6 to 90, served as donors. The amount of total RNA extracted per sample was at least 5.5 micrograms. Primers used in a second PCR of roughly 7 to 12 cycles were a sample-barcoded 5' primer and a J-beta primer mix. In TCRdb, the 5' RACE reads were re-called with MiXCR into one record per CDR3 protein. Of hundreds of thousands of distinct CDR3 sequences listed, 55% to 75% are singletons. In germline, CDR1 is SQVTM, CDR2 ANQGSEA. Trimming took off 3 bases at V and 0 bases at J, with 5 bases between the two ends. The CDR3 spans 12 residues. Worth noting for this clonotype: Antigen: not known.

The chain joins TRBV29-1 to TRBJ2-5, with D unresolved. Sequencing was done on a sample of blood. This TCR derives from a man under 40 in good health. Here the CDR3 reads CSVDTNQETQYF. The CDR3 DNA follows: TGCAGCGTTGACACAAACCAAGAGACCCAGTACTTC.